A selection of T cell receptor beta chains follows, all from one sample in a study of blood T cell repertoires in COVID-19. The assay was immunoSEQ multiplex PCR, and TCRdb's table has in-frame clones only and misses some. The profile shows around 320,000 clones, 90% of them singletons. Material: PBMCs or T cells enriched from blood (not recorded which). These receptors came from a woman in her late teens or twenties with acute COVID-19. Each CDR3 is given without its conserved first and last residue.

ASSWGLITDTQY	TRBV27	TRBJ2-3
ASQTNREREAF	TRBV19	TRBJ1-1
ASSLHQGTLGEQY	TRBV7-3	TRBJ2-7
ASSESPGASTDTQY	TRBV10-2	TRBJ2-3
ASSPTRHRTLNTEAF	TRBV4-1	TRBJ1-1
AIKNEGGKTYEQY	TRBV10-3	TRBJ2-7
ASSALLAGAYEQF	TRBV2	TRBJ2-1
ASSPGQGGINLAYEQY	TRBV5-1	TRBJ2-7
SVGQGGYT	TRBV29-1	TRBJ1-2
ASSLRQREAF	TRBV5-6	TRBJ1-1
ASSLSGGTEAF	TRBV12-3/TRBV12-4	TRBJ1-1
ASRTGTGMNTEAF	TRBV7-9	TRBJ1-1
ASSWDSGSPLH	TRBV5-5	TRBJ1-6
SASGGQGVETQY	TRBV20-1	TRBJ2-5
ASSFTVYQETQY	TRBV5-4	TRBJ2-5
ASSWAGAQGRNSPLH	TRBV5-4	TRBJ1-6
ASGPGQGAVYDEQY	TRBV5-1	TRBJ2-7
ASSMGLAGSQETQY	TRBV19	TRBJ2-5
ASSQVQGIADTQY	TRBV3-1/TRBV3-2	TRBJ2-3
ASSSPGLAGGLMGDTQY	TRBV28	TRBJ2-3
ASSFLIEETQY	TRBV7-3	TRBJ2-5
ASGADLYNEQF	TRBV12-5	TRBJ2-1